The 17 T cell receptor beta chains below come from one sample, sequenced in a study of OX40 agonist ivuxolimab in advanced cancers. Clones were read by immunoSEQ multiplex PCR, and TCRdb kept only the in-frame ones, dropping some. Found here are 65,000 to 85,000 clones, around 90% of them singletons; the top ten hold roughly 2.5%. The material was CD4+ or CD8+ T cells sorted from blood, obtained in a trial of the OX40 agonist ivuxolimab. All receptors come from an adult with an advanced solid tumor such as melanoma, head and neck, liver or kidney cancer.

The rearrangement joins TRBV5-4 to TRBJ2-5; no definite D call. Germline V gives CDR1 SGHNT, CDR2 YYREEE (reference sequence). The V end was cut by 4 bases, the J end by 5 bases, with 15 bases between. This CDR3 has 14 amino acids. CDR3 loop: CASSGTPGSETQYF. CDR3 coding DNA: TGTGCCAGCAGCGGCACTCCGGGCTCGGAGACCCAGTACTTC.

In this sample, this clone turned up once. The chain carries TRBV7-9 and TRBJ1-1; D is uncertain. Per the germline V gene, CDR1 is SEHNR and CDR2 is FQNEAQ (reference sequence). This CDR3 spans 13 amino acids. With 4 bases removed from V and 0 bases from J, the gap between germline ends came to 6 bases. CDR3 sequence: CASSYSLNTEAFF. The CDR3 DNA is TGTGCCAGCAGCTACTCCTTGAACACTGAAGCTTTCTTT.

The rearrangement uses TRBV28 and TRBJ2-7; D call uncertain. CDR1 MDHEN and CDR2 SYDVKM come from the germline V gene. CDR3 length: 14 amino acids. Trimming removed 3 bases at V and 1 base at J, with 10 bases between. The CDR3: CASSFRLESYEQYV. The CDR3 DNA is TGTGCCAGCAGTTTCCGGCTAGAATCCTACGAGCAGTACGTC.

The chain carries TRBV7-3 and TRBJ2-1, with 10 bases fitting TRBD2. CDR3 length: 15 residues. V shed 5 bases and J 2 bases; nucleotides not matched to a gene: 3. The germline gives CDR1 SGHTA, CDR2 FQGTGA. The DNA for the CDR3 is TGTGCCAGCAGCCAACTAGCGGGGCCCTACAATGAGCAGTTCTTC. It translates to CASSQLAGPYNEQFF.

The count of this clone is one. This chain links TRBV20-1 with TRBJ2-3; D uncertain. The germline gives CDR1 DFQATT, CDR2 SNEGSKA (reference sequence). Trimming removed 3 bases from V and 6 bases from J, with 7 bases in between. CDR3 length equals 11 residues. The CDR3 nucleotides are TGCAGTGCTAGTCCCGGGGATACGCAGTATTTT. Its translation is CSASPGDTQYF.

The gene calls are TRBV2 and TRBJ1-2; 11 nucleotides line up with TRBD1. Trimming removed 7 bases from V and 4 bases from J; junction bases left unmatched: 8. The CDR3 consists of 15 residues. The germline V gene encodes CDR1 SNHLY and CDR2 FYNNEI. DNA for the CDR3: TGTGCCAGCATTAAGGGGACAGGGGGAGGCTATGGCTACACCTTC. Translated, it gives CASIKGTGGGYGYTF.

There are a few counts of this clone. DNA for the CDR3: TGTGCCAGCAGTTCGCAGGCCGTAGTTGAAGCTTTCTTT. It translates to CASSSQAVVEAFF. The chain joins TRBV27 to TRBJ1-1; no firm D call. Germline V lookup: CDR1 MNHEY, CDR2 SMNVEV (reference sequence). The CDR3 runs 13 residues. V was clipped by 4 bases and J by 7 bases, with 13 bases between them.

The V gene is TRBV4-3, the J gene TRBJ2-7, with D uncertain. Trimming shortened V by 1 base and J by 6 bases, and 10 bases separated the two germline ends. Germline V CDR1 and CDR2: LGHNA, YSLEER. The CDR3 runs 13 residues. The CDR3 sequence: CASSQGLAGEQYV. The CDR3 nucleotides read TGCGCCAGCAGCCAAGGGTTGGCAGGCGAGCAGTACGTC.

The chain joins TRBV19 to TRBJ1-6; 12 positions match TRBD1. V dropped 5 bases and J dropped 9; count of bases not matched to a gene: 2. The length of the CDR3 is 14 residues. Germline CDR1 is LNHDA and CDR2 is SQIVND (reference sequence). CDR3 sequence reads: CASSAGQGASPLHF. CDR3 nucleotides: TGTGCCAGTAGTGCGGGACAGGGGGCTTCACCCCTCCACTTT. Supplemented by reference TRBV19 and TRBJ1-6, the full variable domain reads DGGITQSPKYLFRKEGQNVTLSCEQNLNHDAMYWYRQDPGQGLRLIYYSQIVNDFQKGDIAEGYSVSREKKESFPLTVTSAQKNPTAFYLCASSAGQGASPLHFGNGTRLTVT.

The chain employs TRBV29-1 and TRBJ2-7, with D possibly being TRBD1 (6 bases). Germline lookup yields CDR1 SQVTM and CDR2 ANQGSEA. The CDR3 is 11 amino acids. V gave up 4 bases and J gave up 2 bases, with 6 bases separating them. This CDR3 is CSVGGPYEQYF. In DNA form, the CDR3 reads TGCAGCGTTGGGGGGCCCTACGAGCAGTACTTC.

This clone appeared once. The rearrangement uses TRBV10-3 and TRBJ2-2; D not resolved. The CDR3 is made up of 15 amino acids. In germline, CDR1 is ENHRY, CDR2 SYGVKD. V lost 0 bases and J lost 8, with 13 bases in between. As DNA, the CDR3 is TGTGCCATCAGTGAGTCGATACGTGAAGGGGGGGAGCTGTTTTTT. It is translated as CAISESIREGGELFF.

The rearrangement uses TRBV4-3 and TRBJ1-6; no clear D. Germline V lookup: CDR1 LGHNA, CDR2 YSLEER. Trimming cost V 0 bases and J 6 bases, with 9 bases left between them. This CDR3 is built from 15 residues. The CDR3 loop reads CASSQDAGVNSPLHF. The CDR3 DNA is TGCGCCAGCAGCCAAGATGCCGGGGTTAATTCACCCCTCCACTTT.

This clone was found once. The chain uses TRBV11-2 and TRBJ2-7; D might be TRBD1 (6 bases). Deletions cut 3 bases from V and 6 bases from J, with 12 bases between. Per germline, CDR1 SGHAT and CDR2 FQNNGV. This CDR3 comprises 13 residues. The CDR3 region is CASSLLQGSEQYF. The CDR3, as DNA: TGTGCCAGCAGCTTGTTACAGGGTAGCGAGCAGTACTTC.

The chain combines TRBV18 with TRBJ1-4; D remains unclear. V was pared by 5 bases and J by 1 base, with 11 bases between. This CDR3 contains 15 residues. The germline V gene encodes CDR1 KGHSH and CDR2 LQKENI. This CDR3 reads CASSTRDGTNEKLFF. Written as DNA, the CDR3 is TGTGCCAGCTCAACCCGGGATGGAACTAATGAAAAACTGTTTTTT.

The chain has TRBV28 and TRBJ2-1; maybe TRBD1 (5 bases). Trimming pared 4 bases from V and 8 bases from J, leaving 9 bases between. The CDR3 is 12 amino acids. The germline V gene encodes CDR1 MDHEN and CDR2 SYDVKM. This chain's CDR3 is CASSSQVHEQFF. The DNA for the CDR3 is TGTGCCAGCAGTTCACAGGTCCATGAGCAGTTCTTC.

The rearrangement uses TRBV19 and TRBJ1-2, with 11 nucleotides matching TRBD1. CDR1 and CDR2 from the germline V gene are LNHDA and SQIVND (reference sequence). V lost 3 bases to trimming and J lost 8 bases; unmatched junction nucleotides: 11. The CDR3 runs 16 residues. The CDR3 DNA follows: TGTGCCAGTAGTATCGGACAGGGGGCGCGACAGAAAGGCTACACCTTC. As protein: CASSIGQGARQKGYTF.

This chain connects TRBV9 to TRBJ1-4, with TRBD1 matching over 8 bases. The V segment lost 3 bases and the J segment 5 bases; nucleotides outside the gene matches: 6. Germline V CDR1 and CDR2: SGDLS, YYNGEE. CDR3 length equals 15 residues. CDR3: CASSGPRGRNEKLFF. In nucleotides, the CDR3 is TGTGCCAGCAGCGGGCCCAGGGGGCGCAATGAAAAACTGTTTTTT. The whole variable domain, remainder taken from reference TRBV9 and TRBJ1-4, is DSGVTQTPKHLITATGQRVTLRCSPRSGDLSVYWYQQSLDQGLQFLIQYYNGEERAKGNILERFSAQQFPDLHSELNLSSLELGDSALYFCASSGPRGRNEKLFFGSGTQLSVL.